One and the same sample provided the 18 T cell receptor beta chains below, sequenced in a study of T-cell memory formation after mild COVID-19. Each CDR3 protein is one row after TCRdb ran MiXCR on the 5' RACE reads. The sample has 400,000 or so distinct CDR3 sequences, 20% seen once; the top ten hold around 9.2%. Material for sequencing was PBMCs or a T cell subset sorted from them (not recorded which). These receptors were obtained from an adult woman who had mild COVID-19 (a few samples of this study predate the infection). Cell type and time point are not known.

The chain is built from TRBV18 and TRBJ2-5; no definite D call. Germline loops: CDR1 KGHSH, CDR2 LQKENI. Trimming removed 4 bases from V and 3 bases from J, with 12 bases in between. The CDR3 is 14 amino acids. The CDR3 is CASSRPGTKETQYF. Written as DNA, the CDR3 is TGTGCCAGCTCACGTCCAGGCACTAAAGAGACCCAGTACTTC.

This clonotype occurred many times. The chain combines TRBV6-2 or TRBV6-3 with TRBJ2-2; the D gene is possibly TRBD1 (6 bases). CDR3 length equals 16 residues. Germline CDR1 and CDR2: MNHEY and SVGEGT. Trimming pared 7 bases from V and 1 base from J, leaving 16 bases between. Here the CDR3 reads CASTRLGTLNTGELFF. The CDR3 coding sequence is TGTGCCAGCACTAGATTGGGGACACTGAACACCGGGGAGCTGTTTTTT.

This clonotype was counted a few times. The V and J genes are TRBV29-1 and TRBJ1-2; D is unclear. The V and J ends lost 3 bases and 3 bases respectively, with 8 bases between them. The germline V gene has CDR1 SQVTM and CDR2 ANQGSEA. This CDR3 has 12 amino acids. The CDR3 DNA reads TGCAGCGTTGATTACAGCTACTATGGCTACACCTTC. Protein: CSVDYSYYGYTF.

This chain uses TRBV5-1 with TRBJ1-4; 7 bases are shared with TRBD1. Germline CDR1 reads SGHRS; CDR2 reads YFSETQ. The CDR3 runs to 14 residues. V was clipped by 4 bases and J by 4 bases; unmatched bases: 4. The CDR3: CASSPGGGNEKLFF. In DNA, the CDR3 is TGCGCCAGCAGCCCAGGGGGAGGTAATGAAAAACTGTTTTTT. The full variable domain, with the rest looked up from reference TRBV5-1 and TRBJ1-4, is KAGVTQTPRYLIKTRGQQVTLSCSPISGHRSVSWYQQTPGQGLQFLFEYFSETQRNKGNFPGRFSGRQFSNSRSEMNVSTLELGDSALYLCASSPGGGNEKLFFGSGTQLSVL.

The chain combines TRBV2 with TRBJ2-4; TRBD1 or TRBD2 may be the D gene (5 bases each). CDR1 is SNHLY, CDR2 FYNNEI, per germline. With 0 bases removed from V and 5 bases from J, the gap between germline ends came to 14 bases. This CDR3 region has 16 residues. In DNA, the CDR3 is TGTGCCAGCAGTGAAGCCCTAGGGGTGGGGGAAAACATTCAGTACTTC. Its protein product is CASSEALGVGENIQYF.

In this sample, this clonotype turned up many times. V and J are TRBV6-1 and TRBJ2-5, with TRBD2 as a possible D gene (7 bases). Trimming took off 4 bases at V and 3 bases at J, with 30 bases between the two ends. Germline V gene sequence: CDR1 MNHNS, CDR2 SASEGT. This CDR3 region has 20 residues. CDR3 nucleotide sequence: TGTGCCAGCAGTGGATCCGGGACCCCATTGGGGAGGGGGGGAGAAGAGACCCAGTACTTC. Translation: CASSGSGTPLGRGGEETQYF.

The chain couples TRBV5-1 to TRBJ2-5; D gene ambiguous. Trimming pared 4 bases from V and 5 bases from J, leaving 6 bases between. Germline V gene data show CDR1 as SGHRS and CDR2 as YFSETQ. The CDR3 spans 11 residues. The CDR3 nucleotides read TGCGCCAGCAGCGGTGTCGAGACCCAGTACTTC. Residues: CASSGVETQYF.

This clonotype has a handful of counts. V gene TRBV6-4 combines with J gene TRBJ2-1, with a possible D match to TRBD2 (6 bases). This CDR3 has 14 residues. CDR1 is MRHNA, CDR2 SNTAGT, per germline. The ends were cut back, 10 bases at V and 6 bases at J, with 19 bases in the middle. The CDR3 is CATSRLVPSNEQFF. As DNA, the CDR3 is TGTGCCACTTCTCGACTAGTTCCGTCCAATGAGCAGTTCTTC.

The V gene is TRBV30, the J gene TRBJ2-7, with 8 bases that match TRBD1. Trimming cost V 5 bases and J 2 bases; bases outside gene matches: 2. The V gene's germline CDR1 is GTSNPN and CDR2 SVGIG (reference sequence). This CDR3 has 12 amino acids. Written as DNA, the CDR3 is TGTGCCTGGGGGGACAGGCCCTACGAGCAGTACTTC. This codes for CAWGDRPYEQYF.

The CDR3 loop reads CASSSLQGSLLNTGELFF. DNA for the CDR3: TGCGCCAGCAGCTCGTTACAGGGATCCCTTCTCAACACCGGGGAGCTGTTTTTT. The chain has TRBV5-1 and TRBJ2-2, with a tentative D call TRBD1 (6 bases). V was pared by 3 bases and J by 2 bases, with 20 bases between. The CDR3 length is 18 residues. The germline CDR1 and CDR2 sequences are SGHRS and YFSETQ.

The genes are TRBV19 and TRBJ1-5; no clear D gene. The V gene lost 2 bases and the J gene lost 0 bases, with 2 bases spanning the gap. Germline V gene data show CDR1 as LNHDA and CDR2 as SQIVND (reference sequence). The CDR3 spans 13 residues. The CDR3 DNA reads TGTGCCAGTAGTATAAGTAGCAATCAGCCCCAGCATTTT. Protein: CASSISSNQPQHF.

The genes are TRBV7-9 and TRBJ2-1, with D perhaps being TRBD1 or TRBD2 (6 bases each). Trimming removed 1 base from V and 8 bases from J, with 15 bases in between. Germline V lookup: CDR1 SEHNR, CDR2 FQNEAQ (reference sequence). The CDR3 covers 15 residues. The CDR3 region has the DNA TGTGCCAGCAGCTTAGGGAGGGGTCCAGGGGATGAGCAGTTCTTC. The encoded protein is CASSLGRGPGDEQFF. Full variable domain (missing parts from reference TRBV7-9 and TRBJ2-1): DTGVSQNPRHKITKRGQNVTFRCDPISEHNRLYWYRQTLGQGPEFLTYFQNEAQLEKSRLLSDRFSAERPKGSFSTLEIQRTEQGDSAMYLCASSLGRGPGDEQFFGPGTRLTVL.

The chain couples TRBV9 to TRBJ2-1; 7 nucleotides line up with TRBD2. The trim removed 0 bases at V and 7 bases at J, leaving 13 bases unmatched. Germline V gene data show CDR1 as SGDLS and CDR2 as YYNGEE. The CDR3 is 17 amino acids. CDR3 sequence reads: CASSVEAGLAGRNEQFF. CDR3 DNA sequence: TGTGCCAGCAGCGTAGAGGCGGGGTTAGCGGGTAGGAATGAGCAGTTCTTC.

The CDR3, as DNA: TGTGCCAGCACCCCCCTTCGGGGAGGGAACGAGCAGTACTTC. Its protein is CASTPLRGGNEQYF. This sequence joins TRBV27 and TRBJ2-7; TRBD2 matches 7 bases. Germline CDR1 is MNHEY and CDR2 is SMNVEV (reference sequence). This CDR3 has 14 residues. The J segment lost 5 bases and the V segment lost 7 bases, leaving 11 bases of the junction unmatched.

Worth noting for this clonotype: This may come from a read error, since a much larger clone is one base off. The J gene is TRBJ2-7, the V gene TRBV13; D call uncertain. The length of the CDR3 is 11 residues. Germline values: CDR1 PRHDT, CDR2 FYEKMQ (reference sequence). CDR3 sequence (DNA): TGTGCCAGCAGCTTAGGGAACGAGCTGTACTTC. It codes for CASSLGNELYF.

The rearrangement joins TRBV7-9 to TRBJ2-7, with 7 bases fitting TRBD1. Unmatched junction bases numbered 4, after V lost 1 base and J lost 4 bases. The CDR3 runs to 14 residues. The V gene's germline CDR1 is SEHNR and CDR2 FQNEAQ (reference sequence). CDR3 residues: CASSLVTGRYEQYF. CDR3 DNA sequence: TGTGCCAGCAGCTTAGTGACAGGGAGATACGAGCAGTACTTC.

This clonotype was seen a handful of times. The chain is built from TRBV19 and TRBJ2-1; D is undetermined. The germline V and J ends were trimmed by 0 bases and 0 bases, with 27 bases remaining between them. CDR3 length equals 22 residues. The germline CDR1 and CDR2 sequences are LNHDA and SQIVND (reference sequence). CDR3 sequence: CASSIEAPVFGGPMSSYNEQFF. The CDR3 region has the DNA TGTGCCAGTAGTATAGAGGCCCCAGTCTTCGGCGGACCCATGAGCTCCTACAATGAGCAGTTCTTC. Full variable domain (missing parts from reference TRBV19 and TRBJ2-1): DGGITQSPKYLFRKEGQNVTLSCEQNLNHDAMYWYRQDPGQGLRLIYYSQIVNDFQKGDIAEGYSVSREKKESFPLTVTSAQKNPTAFYLCASSIEAPVFGGPMSSYNEQFFGPGTRLTVL.

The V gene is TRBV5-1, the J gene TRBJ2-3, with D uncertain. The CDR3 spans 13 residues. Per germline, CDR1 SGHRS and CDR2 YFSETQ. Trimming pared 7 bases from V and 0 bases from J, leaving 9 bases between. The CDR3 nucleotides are TGCGCCAGCGAGGCAGGAAGCACAGATACGCAGTATTTT. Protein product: CASEAGSTDTQYF.